The 10 T cell receptor beta chains reported below all come from one sample, sequenced in a study of identical twins. TCRdb independently ran MiXCR on the 5' RACE reads; one entry per CDR3 protein. The table has 500,000 to 650,000 distinct CDR3 sequences, just over 7% seen once. This sample was shared with a second study, whose subject was yellow fever vaccine responses in identical twins.

The sequenced sample was PBMCs. The receptors shown here come from a woman between 18 and 29 years old in good health.

This clonotype has only a few counts. V gene TRBV10-3 combines with J gene TRBJ2-5; unclear D gene. V lost 8 bases, J lost 4 bases, and 14 bases lay in between. The length of the CDR3 is 13 residues. Germline CDR1 is ENHRY and CDR2 is SYGVKD. The CDR3 reads CAISSALGETQYF. The CDR3 DNA reads TGTGCCATCTCCAGCGCCTTAGGAGAGACCCAGTACTTC.

This clonotype was counted at least ten times. CDR3: CASRPGDQNSPLHF. The CDR3, as DNA: TGCGCCAGCAGACCCGGTGATCAGAATTCACCCCTCCACTTT. The chain has TRBV5-1 and TRBJ1-6; D uncertain. The CDR3 extends over 14 amino acids. The V end lost 5 bases, the J end lost 7 bases, and 13 bases lay between the germline ends. Per the germline V gene, CDR1 is SGHRS and CDR2 is YFSETQ.

The V call is TRBV6-5, the J call TRBJ1-2; D call uncertain. Trimming cost V 0 bases and J 4 bases, with 12 bases left between them. Germline V gene data show CDR1 as MNHEY and CDR2 as SVGAGI. The length of the CDR3 is 15 residues. CDR3: CASSYSIQPFYGYTF. CDR3 bases: TGTGCCAGCAGTTACTCGATTCAACCCTTCTATGGCTACACCTTC.

CDR3 loop: CSFSGVQETQYF. DNA of the CDR3: TGCAGCTTTTCGGGAGTACAAGAGACCCAGTACTTC. V is TRBV29-1 and J is TRBJ2-5, with D possibly matching TRBD2 (6 bases). CDR1 and CDR2 from the germline V gene are SQVTM and ANQGSEA. V was clipped by 8 bases and J by 2 bases, with 12 bases between them. The CDR3 has 12 residues.

This clonotype was counted many times. The chain employs TRBV12-3 or TRBV12-4 and TRBJ2-7; the D gene is possibly TRBD1 (7 bases). The CDR3 is made up of 13 amino acids. Trimming took 5 bases from V and 9 from J, leaving 17 bases between them. CDR3 protein: CASSPRGGGVQYV. CDR3 in DNA: TGTGCCAGCAGTCCCCGAGGAGGGGGCGTGCAGTACGTC.

This clonotype occurred many times. The rearrangement links TRBV6-5 to TRBJ2-7, with 7 bases lining up with TRBD2. CDR3 length: 15 amino acids. Germline CDR1 and CDR2: MNHEY and SVGAGI. V trimming: 3 bases; J trimming: 2 bases; junction bases outside the gene matches: 7. As DNA, the CDR3 is TGTGCCAGCAGTTATGACCAGCGGGAAGCCTACGAGCAGTACTTC. Residues: CASSYDQREAYEQYF.

This clonotype was observed a handful of times. The gene calls are TRBV12-3 or TRBV12-4 and TRBJ2-7; D not resolved. The V end was cut by 4 bases, the J end by 1 base, with 14 bases between. This CDR3 region has 15 residues. CDR3 residues: CASSSRSSASYEQYF. In nucleotides, the CDR3 is TGTGCCAGCAGTTCTAGGAGTTCGGCGTCCTACGAGCAGTACTTC.

This clonotype was counted only a few times. The chain links TRBV7-9 to TRBJ2-1, with 11 bases fitting TRBD2. V was pared by 6 bases and J by 4 bases, with 8 bases of the junction left unmatched. The CDR3 contains 16 residues. The germline V gene has CDR1 SEHNR and CDR2 FQNEAQ (reference sequence). The CDR3 protein is CASSRVAGGPYNEQFF. DNA of the CDR3: TGTGCCAGCAGTCGTGTAGCGGGAGGGCCGTACAATGAGCAGTTCTTC.

This clonotype was seen a handful of times. The chain combines TRBV18 with TRBJ2-7; D gene uncertain. V lost 3 bases and J lost 3, with 12 bases in between. Germline CDR1 is KGHSH and CDR2 is LQKENI. There are 14 residues in the CDR3. The CDR3 is CASSPLSTSYEQYF. For the CDR3, the DNA is TGTGCCAGCTCACCGCTTTCTACCAGCTACGAGCAGTACTTC.

This clonotype was detected a few times. The chain uses TRBV9 and TRBJ2-1, with TRBD2 as a possible D gene (5 bases). CDR3 length: 15 residues. Trimming stripped 1 base from V and 6 bases from J, with 14 bases between. CDR1 is SGDLS and CDR2 is YYNGEE in the germline V gene. The DNA of the CDR3 is TGTGCCAGCAGCGTAAGCCTAGCAAGTACCAATGAGCAGTTCTTC. As protein: CASSVSLASTNEQFF.